Following are 5 T cell receptor beta chains from one sample sequenced in a study of cytomegalovirus exposure and HLA in healthy donors. The PCR was carried out with 60 Vbeta primers and 13 Jbeta primers. TCRdb's copy holds only in-frame clones and misses some; the assay was immunoSEQ multiplex PCR. There are 160,000 or so clones in the sample; under 80% occur only once, and around 1.3% lies in the top ten. Sequencing input: PBMCs. These TCRs come from a woman aged 25-40 years in good health and CMV-seronegative.

The gene calls are TRBV2 and TRBJ2-7, with a weak D call TRBD2 (6 bases). CDR3 length: 13 residues. Germline V lookup: CDR1 SNHLY, CDR2 FYNNEI. Trimming pared 7 bases from V and 0 bases from J, leaving 10 bases between. In DNA form, the CDR3 reads TGTGCCAGCAAGGAGGGGAGCTCCTACGAGCAGTACTTC. Translation: CASKEGSSYEQYF.

The gene calls are TRBV19 and TRBJ1-2, with 7 bases matching TRBD1. Per germline, CDR1 LNHDA and CDR2 SQIVND (reference sequence). The CDR3 sequence is 16 residues long. Trimming cost V 2 bases and J 0 bases; bases outside gene matches: 6. The CDR3: CASSIKGAPPNYGYTF. The DNA for the CDR3 is TGTGCCAGTAGTATAAAGGGGGCGCCTCCTAACTATGGCTACACCTTC.

The chain uses TRBV9 and TRBJ1-4; D is ambiguous. The CDR3 sequence is 18 residues long. V shed 4 bases and J shed 2 bases, with 21 bases lying between them. Germline-derived CDR1 and CDR2 are SGDLS and YYNGEE. The CDR3 sequence is CASSPTLGRSYTNEKLFF. In DNA form, the CDR3 reads TGTGCCAGCAGCCCCACGCTGGGGAGATCGTATACTAATGAAAAACTGTTTTTT.

The chain links TRBV20-1 to TRBJ1-2; 7 bases line up with TRBD1. The V gene's germline CDR1 is DFQATT and CDR2 SNEGSKA (reference sequence). The CDR3 runs to 11 residues. In nucleotides, the CDR3 is TGCAGGTCGGGGACAGCCTATGGCTACACCTTC. Translating gives CRSGTAYGYTF.

The rearrangement links TRBV6-1 to TRBJ2-2; maybe TRBD1 (5 bases). CDR1 MNHNS and CDR2 SASEGT come from the germline V gene. V lost 4 bases and J lost 5, with 14 bases in between. The CDR3 length is 15 residues. The CDR3 DNA is TGTGCCAGCAGTGTTTGGGGCATAAGAACCGGGGAGCTGTTTTTT. Its protein product is CASSVWGIRTGELFF.